This TCR beta chain was sequenced during a study of blood T cell repertoires in COVID-19. V shed 6 bases and J shed 1 base, with 10 bases lying between them. Germline loops: CDR1 SGHAT, CDR2 FQNNGV. CDR3 length equals 14 residues. In the original processing: Amplifying reference gene primers gave estimates of nucleated cell counts. Repertoires were generated with immunoSEQ multiplex PCR, while TCRdb's copy carries only in-frame clones and drops some. V and J calls and clone size are copied from that table; D and trimming were computed from the DNA. This table has roughly 100,000 clones, approximately 87% appearing once.

The sequenced material came from peripheral blood. The chain recombines TRBV11-2 with TRBJ1-3; D gene uncertain. The sequence was collected from a human donor in a cohort sampled during active or convalescent COVID-19. The DNA of the CDR3 is TGTGCCAGCAGACTAGGGTCTTCTGGAAACACCATATATTTT. It is translated as CASRLGSSGNTIYF. The whole variable domain, filled in from reference TRBV11-2 and TRBJ1-3, reads EAGVAQSPRYKIIEKRQSVAFWCNPISGHATLYWYQQILGQGPKLLIQFQNNGVVDDSQLPKDRFSAERLKGVDSTLKIQPAKLEDSAVYLCASRLGSSGNTIYFGEGSWLTVV.